Each of the 2 T cell receptor beta chains below was sequenced from the same sample in a study of CD8 T cells in ankylosing spondylitis. TCRdb fed the 5' RACE reads into MiXCR, producing one record per CDR3 protein. The table records 150,000 to 200,000 distinct CDR3 sequences, roughly 31% of them present only once. The specimen was synovial fluid, either unsorted or a sorted T cell fraction (not recorded which). All receptors derive from a male donor with ankylosing spondylitis.

The rearrangement links TRBV27 to TRBJ1-6; D remains ambiguous. V gave up 6 bases and J gave up 9 bases, with 12 bases separating them. Germline loops: CDR1 MNHEY, CDR2 SMNVEV (reference sequence). The CDR3 is 13 amino acids. CDR3 sequence: CASRRMGISPLHF. Written as DNA, the CDR3 is TGTGCCAGCAGGAGGATGGGGATTTCACCCCTCCACTTT.

The chain has TRBV12-3 or TRBV12-4 and TRBJ1-4, with D possibly being TRBD1 (5 bases). This CDR3 comprises 17 residues. V was shortened by 5 bases and J by 7 bases, with 23 bases between the two germline ends. The CDR3 DNA reads as TGTGCCAGCAGTCCCCGTAAGGGTGCAGGGAAAGGTGAAAAACTGTTTTTT. Translated, it gives CASSPRKGAGKGEKLFF.